Listed below are T cell receptor beta chains from one sample, sequenced in a study of shared clonotypes between healthy human individuals. TCRdb keeps only in-frame clones here, not all; method: immunoSEQ multiplex PCR. The repertoire holds over a million clones, with 95% to 97% as singletons. The specimen sequenced was naive CD4+ T cells sorted from blood. The receptors come from a man aged 25-45 years in good health. The CDR3 runs from the conserved cysteine through the conserved F or W. A D gene is named only where the DNA matches it firmly. Only part of the rows carry a size: once, few, many, or a class if the clone is expanded.

D: TRBD1; J: TRBJ1-4; V: TRBV9; size: .; CDR3: CASSVGGQGGEKLFF; DNA: TGTGCCAGCAGCGTAGGGGGACAGGGAGGCGAAAAACTGTTTTTT
D: .; J: TRBJ1-2; V: TRBV28; size: .; CDR3: CATVRTGSGYTF; DNA: TGTGCCACCGTCCGTACAGGGTCCGGCTACACCTTC
D: .; J: TRBJ2-2; V: TRBV7-3; size: once; CDR3: CASSWARSGELFF; DNA: TGTGCCAGCAGCTGGGCTAGGTCGGGGGAGCTGTTTTTT
D: TRBD1; J: TRBJ1-3; V: TRBV7-8; size: .; CDR3: CASSLGQGGNTIYF; DNA: TGTGCCAGCAGCTTGGGACAGGGGGGAAACACCATATATTTT
D: .; J: TRBJ1-2; V: TRBV11-2; size: .; CDR3: CASSLDGTYGYTF; DNA: TGTGCCAGCAGCTTAGATGGGACATATGGCTACACCTTC
D: .; J: TRBJ1-2; V: TRBV5-5; size: .; CDR3: CASSLVGELPPNYGYTF; DNA: TGCGCCAGCAGCTTGGTCGGGGAACTACCGCCTAACTATGGCTACACCTTC
D: TRBD1; J: TRBJ2-1; V: TRBV7-9; size: .; CDR3: CASSNRTGLSNEQFF; DNA: TGTGCCAGCAGCAACCGGACAGGGCTTAGCAATGAGCAGTTCTTC
D: .; J: TRBJ1-2; V: TRBV28; size: .; CDR3: CASSFNYGYTF; DNA: TGTGCCAGCAGTTTTAACTATGGCTACACCTTC
D: TRBD2; J: TRBJ2-1; V: TRBV5-1; size: .; CDR3: CASSPVSGSAYNEQFF; DNA: TGCGCCAGCAGCCCAGTTAGCGGGAGTGCCTACAATGAGCAGTTCTTC
D: TRBD1; J: TRBJ1-1; V: TRBV6-6; size: .; CDR3: CASSYEYDRGRTEAFF; DNA: TGTGCCAGCAGTTACGAATACGACAGGGGGCGGACTGAAGCTTTCTTT
D: .; J: TRBJ2-7; V: TRBV6-1; size: .; CDR3: CASSEAAGTPFEQYF; DNA: TGTGCCAGCAGTGAAGCGGCCGGGACCCCATTTGAGCAGTACTTC
D: .; J: TRBJ2-3; V: TRBV4-3; size: .; CDR3: CASSQGPVGTDTQYF; DNA: TGCGCCAGCAGCCAAGGTCCTGTTGGCACAGATACGCAGTATTTT
D: TRBD2; J: TRBJ2-7; V: TRBV27; size: .; CDR3: CASRSSGRTYEQYF; DNA: TGTGCCAGCAGATCTAGCGGGAGGACCTACGAGCAGTACTTC
D: TRBD1; J: TRBJ1-2; V: TRBV6-5; size: .; CDR3: CASGLTGVDYGYTF; DNA: TGTGCCAGCGGCCTAACAGGGGTGGACTATGGCTACACCTTC
D: .; J: TRBJ2-5; V: TRBV9; size: .; CDR3: CASSVDGQGRETQYF; DNA: TGTGCCAGCAGCGTAGACGGGCAGGGGCGGGAGACCCAGTACTTC
D: TRBD1; J: TRBJ1-5; V: TRBV27; size: .; CDR3: CASRPDRGFDQPQHF; DNA: TGTGCCAGCAGGCCGGACAGGGGGTTCGATCAGCCCCAGCATTTT
D: TRBD1; J: TRBJ2-5; V: TRBV9; size: .; CDR3: CASSVSMGTEETQYF; DNA: TGTGCCAGCAGCGTATCTATGGGGACAGAAGAGACCCAGTACTTC
D: .; J: TRBJ1-5; V: TRBV18; size: few; CDR3: CASSLDGGEPQHF; DNA: TGTGCCAGCTCACTGGACGGGGGAGAGCCCCAGCATTTT
D: TRBD2; J: TRBJ2-7; V: TRBV7-2; size: .; CDR3: CASSLHGTSGFQYF; DNA: TGTGCCAGCAGCCTGCATGGGACTAGCGGGTTTCAGTACTTC
D: .; J: TRBJ2-3; V: TRBV19; size: .; CDR3: CASSTADTQYF; DNA: TGTGCCAGTTCCACAGCAGATACGCAGTATTTT
D: TRBD2; J: TRBJ2-2; V: TRBV19; size: .; CDR3: CASSTVAGRAGELFF; DNA: TGTGCCAGTAGTACTGTGGCAGGGAGGGCCGGGGAGCTGTTTTTT
D: TRBD1; J: TRBJ2-3; V: TRBV10-3; size: .; CDR3: CAIKYQGQSTDTQYF; DNA: TGTGCCATCAAGTACCAGGGACAGAGCACAGATACGCAGTATTTT
D: .; J: TRBJ2-5; V: TRBV4-3; size: .; CDR3: CASSQDEAPGRETQYF; DNA: TGCGCCAGCAGCCAAGATGAGGCTCCCGGGCGGGAGACCCAGTACTTC
D: .; J: TRBJ2-3; V: TRBV5-1; size: .; CDR3: CASTRRGDRFLRDTQYF; DNA: TGCGCCAGCACACGGCGGGGGGACAGGTTTTTAAGGGATACGCAGTATTTT
D: .; J: TRBJ2-1; V: TRBV19; size: .; CDR3: CASRAEGTRNEQFF; DNA: TGTGCCAGTAGGGCGGAGGGAACGAGGAATGAGCAGTTCTTC
D: .; J: TRBJ1-5; V: TRBV21-1; size: .; CDR3: CASSKMGQGEDQPQHF; DNA: TGTGCCAGCAGCAAAATGGGACAGGGTGAGGATCAGCCCCAGCATTTT
D: .; J: TRBJ1-2; V: TRBV28; size: .; CDR3: CASSTRGGYTF; DNA: TGTGCCAGCAGCACCCGGGGGGGCTACACCTTC
D: .; J: TRBJ2-7; V: TRBV19; size: .; CDR3: CASSKDLFYEQYF; DNA: TGTGCCAGTAGTAAAGACCTCTTTTACGAGCAGTACTTC
D: .; J: TRBJ2-1; V: TRBV18; size: .; CDR3: CASSPPSGSSYNEQFF; DNA: TGTGCCAGCTCACCACCTTCCGGCAGCTCCTACAATGAGCAGTTCTTC
D: .; J: TRBJ1-1; V: TRBV7-8; size: .; CDR3: CASSLAQGRGHVNTEAFF; DNA: TGTGCCAGCAGCTTAGCGCAAGGCAGAGGGCACGTGAACACTGAAGCTTTCTTT
D: .; J: TRBJ2-2; V: TRBV10-3; size: .; CDR3: CAISESWGTTGELFF; DNA: TGTGCCATCAGTGAGTCGTGGGGGACAACCGGGGAGCTGTTTTTT
D: TRBD2; J: TRBJ2-3; V: TRBV9; size: .; CDR3: CASSVGGGLAGHTDTQYF; DNA: TGTGCCAGCAGCGTAGGAGGGGGACTAGCGGGACACACAGATACGCAGTATTTT